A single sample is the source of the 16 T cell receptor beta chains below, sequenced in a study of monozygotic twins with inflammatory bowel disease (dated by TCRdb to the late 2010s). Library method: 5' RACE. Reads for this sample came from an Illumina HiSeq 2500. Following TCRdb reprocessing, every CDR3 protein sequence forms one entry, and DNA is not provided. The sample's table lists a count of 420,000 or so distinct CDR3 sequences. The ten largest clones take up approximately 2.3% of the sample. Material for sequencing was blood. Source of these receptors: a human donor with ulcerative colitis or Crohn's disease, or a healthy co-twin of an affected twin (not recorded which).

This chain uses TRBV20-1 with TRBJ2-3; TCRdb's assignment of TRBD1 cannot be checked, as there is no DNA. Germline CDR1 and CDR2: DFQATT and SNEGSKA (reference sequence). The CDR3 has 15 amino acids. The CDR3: CSASGGYGSTDTQYF.

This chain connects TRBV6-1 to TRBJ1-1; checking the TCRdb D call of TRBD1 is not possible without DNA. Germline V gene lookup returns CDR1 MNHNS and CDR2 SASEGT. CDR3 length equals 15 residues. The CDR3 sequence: CASTIGQGENTEAFF.

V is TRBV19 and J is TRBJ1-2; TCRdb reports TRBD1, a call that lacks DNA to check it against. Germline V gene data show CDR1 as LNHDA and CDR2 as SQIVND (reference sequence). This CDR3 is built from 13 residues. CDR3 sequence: CASSLDRGGGYTF. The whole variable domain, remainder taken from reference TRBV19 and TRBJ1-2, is DGGITQSPKYLFRKEGQNVTLSCEQNLNHDAMYWYRQDPGQGLRLIYYSQIVNDFQKGDIAEGYSVSREKKESFPLTVTSAQKNPTAFYLCASSLDRGGGYTFGSGTRLTVV.

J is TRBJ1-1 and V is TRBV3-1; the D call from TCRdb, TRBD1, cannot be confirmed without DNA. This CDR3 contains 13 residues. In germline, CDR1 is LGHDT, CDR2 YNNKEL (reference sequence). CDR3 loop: CASSHPQGTEAFF.

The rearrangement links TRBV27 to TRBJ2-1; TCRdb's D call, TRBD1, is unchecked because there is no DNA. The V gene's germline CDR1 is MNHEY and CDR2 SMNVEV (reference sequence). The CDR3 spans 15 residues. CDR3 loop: CASSLSPPIYNEQFF.

CDR3 protein: CASSLRDTYGYTF. The genes are TRBV12-3 or TRBV12-4 and TRBJ1-2; the TCRdb D gene call, TRBD1, has no DNA to confirm it. The CDR3 is 13 residues long.

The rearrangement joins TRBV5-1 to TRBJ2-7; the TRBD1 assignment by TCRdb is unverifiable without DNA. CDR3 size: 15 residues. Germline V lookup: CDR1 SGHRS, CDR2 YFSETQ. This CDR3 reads CVSSPGTGGSLEQYF.

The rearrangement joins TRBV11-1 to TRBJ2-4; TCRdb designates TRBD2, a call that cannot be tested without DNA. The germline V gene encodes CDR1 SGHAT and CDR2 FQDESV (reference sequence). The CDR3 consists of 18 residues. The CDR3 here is CASRRLAGGREAKNIQYF.

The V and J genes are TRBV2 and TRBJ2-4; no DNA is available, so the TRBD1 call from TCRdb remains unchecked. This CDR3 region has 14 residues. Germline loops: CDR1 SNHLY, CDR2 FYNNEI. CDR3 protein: CASSGGGPKNIQYF.

CDR3 protein: CASSLTAGGQETQYF. V usage is TRBV12-3 or TRBV12-4 and J usage is TRBJ2-5; the TCRdb call, TRBD2, lacks DNA for checking. This CDR3 region has 15 residues.

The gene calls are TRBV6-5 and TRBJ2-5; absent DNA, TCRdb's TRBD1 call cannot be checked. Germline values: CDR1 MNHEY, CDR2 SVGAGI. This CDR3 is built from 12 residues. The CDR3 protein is CATGTAQETQYF.

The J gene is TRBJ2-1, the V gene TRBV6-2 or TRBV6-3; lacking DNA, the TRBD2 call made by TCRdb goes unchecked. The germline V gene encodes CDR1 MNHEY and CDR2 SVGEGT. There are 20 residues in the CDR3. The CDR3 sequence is CASSSQTGMMGLAGHNEQFF.

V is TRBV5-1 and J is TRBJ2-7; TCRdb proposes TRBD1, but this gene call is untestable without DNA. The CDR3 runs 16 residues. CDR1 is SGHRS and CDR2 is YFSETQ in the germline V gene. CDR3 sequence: CASSGTGTINSYEQYF.

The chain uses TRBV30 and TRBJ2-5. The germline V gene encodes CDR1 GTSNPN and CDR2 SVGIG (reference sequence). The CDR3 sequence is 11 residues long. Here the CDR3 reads CAWSDQETQYF. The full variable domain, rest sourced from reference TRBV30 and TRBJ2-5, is SQTIHQWPATLVQPVGSPLSLECTVEGTSNPNLYWYRQAAGRGLQLLFYSVGIGQISSEVPQNLSASRPQDRQFILSSKKLLLSDSGFYLCAWSDQETQYFGPGTRLLVL.

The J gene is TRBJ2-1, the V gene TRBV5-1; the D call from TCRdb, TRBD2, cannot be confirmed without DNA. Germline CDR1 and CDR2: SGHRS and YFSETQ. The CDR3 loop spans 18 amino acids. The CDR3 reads CASSLVASGRAWEDEQFF. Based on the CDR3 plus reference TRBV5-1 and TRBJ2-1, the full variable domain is KAGVTQTPRYLIKTRGQQVTLSCSPISGHRSVSWYQQTPGQGLQFLFEYFSETQRNKGNFPGRFSGRQFSNSRSEMNVSTLELGDSALYLCASSLVASGRAWEDEQFFGPGTRLTVL.

CDR3 protein: CATQDRNTGELFF. The chain is built from TRBV24-1 and TRBJ2-2; TCRdb's D gene call, TRBD1, goes unchecked for lack of DNA. The CDR3 has 13 amino acids. The germline V gene encodes CDR1 KGHDR and CDR2 SFDVKD.